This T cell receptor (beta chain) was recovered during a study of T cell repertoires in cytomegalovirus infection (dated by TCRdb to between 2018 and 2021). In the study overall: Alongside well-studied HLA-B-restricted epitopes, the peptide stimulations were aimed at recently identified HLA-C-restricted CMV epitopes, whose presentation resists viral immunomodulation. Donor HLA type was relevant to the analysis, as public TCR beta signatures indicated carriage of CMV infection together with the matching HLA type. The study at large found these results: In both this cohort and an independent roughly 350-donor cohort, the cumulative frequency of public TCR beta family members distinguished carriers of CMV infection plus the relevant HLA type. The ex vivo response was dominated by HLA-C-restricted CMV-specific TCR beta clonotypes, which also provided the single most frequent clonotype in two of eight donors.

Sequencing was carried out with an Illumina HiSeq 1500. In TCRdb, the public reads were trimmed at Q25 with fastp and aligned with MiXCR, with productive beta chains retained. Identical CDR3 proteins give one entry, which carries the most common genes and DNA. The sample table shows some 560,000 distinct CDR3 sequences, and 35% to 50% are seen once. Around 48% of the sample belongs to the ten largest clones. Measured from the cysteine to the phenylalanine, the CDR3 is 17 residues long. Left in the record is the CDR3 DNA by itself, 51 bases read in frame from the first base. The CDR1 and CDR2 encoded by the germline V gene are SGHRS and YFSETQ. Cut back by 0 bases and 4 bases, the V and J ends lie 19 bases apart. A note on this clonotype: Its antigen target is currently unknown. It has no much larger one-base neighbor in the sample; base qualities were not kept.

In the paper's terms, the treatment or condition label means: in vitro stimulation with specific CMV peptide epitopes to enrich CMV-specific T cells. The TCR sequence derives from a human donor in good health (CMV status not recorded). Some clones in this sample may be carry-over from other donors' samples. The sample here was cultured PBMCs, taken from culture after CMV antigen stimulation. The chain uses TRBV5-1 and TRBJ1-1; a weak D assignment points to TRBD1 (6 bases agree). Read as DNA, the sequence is TGCGCCAGCAGCTTGGGCCCGCCCAGGGGAGTAATCACTGAAGCTTTCTTT. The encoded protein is CASSLGPPRGVITEAFF.